This TCR beta chain emerged from a study of OX40 agonist ivuxolimab in advanced cancers. As for the study more broadly: Ivuxolimab, which targeted the costimulatory receptor OX40 (CD134), was an agonistic, fully human IgG2 monoclonal antibody. Intravenous ivuxolimab was administered to patients every 2 weeks at six dose levels: 0.01, 0.1, 0.3, 1.5, 3 and 10 mg/kg. Of the approximately 50 patients in dose escalation, about 20 had hepatocellular carcinoma, about 15 had melanoma, 9 had renal cell carcinoma and 9 had head and neck cancer. The dose-escalation cohort was around 83% male with a mean age of 60 years, ranging from roughly 20 to 80. Prior anti-PD-1, anti-PD-L1 or anti-CTLA-4 therapy was permitted, and less than 45% of dose-escalation patients had received checkpoint inhibitors. Partial responses occurred in three dose-escalation patients, of whom one had hepatocellular carcinoma and two had cutaneous melanoma. Peripheral TCRbeta sequencing aimed to test whether ivuxolimab altered TCR sequence diversity and caused clonal T-cell expansion. The paper covers the monotherapy dose-escalation part of the phase I ivuxolimab trial, which included N ≈ 57 patients. Study-wide conclusions, independent of this receptor: In the 0.1-3.0 mg/kg groups, partial responders had among the lowest normalized peripheral clonal expansion, particularly in CD8+ T cells. Low levels of normalized T-cell clonal expansion were also seen in some nonresponding patients. On average, CD8+ T cells showed more expanded clones than CD4+ T cells after ivuxolimab. The antigen specificity of the clonally expanded peripheral T cells was not determined. At doses from 0.1 to 3.0 mg/kg, clonal expansion was seen in both CD4+ and CD8+ blood T cells between baseline and week 6.

The germline V gene provides CDR1 SGHDT and CDR2 YYEEEE. The CDR3 covers 13 residues, taking in both the cysteine and the phenylalanine. CDR3 DNA is the only sequence kept; it has 39 bases, read in frame from the first base. V sheds 5 bases and J sheds 0 bases, leaving 9 bases between their ends. Patients with autoimmune disease history or receiving systemic immunosuppression were excluded from the trial. In every dose cohort, peripheral blood was drawn for TCR sequencing at baseline, cycle 4 day 1, and cycle 7 day 1. The samples were taken from a phase I, first-in-human, multicenter, open-label dose-escalation trial of ivuxolimab. The trial enrolled adults with locally advanced or metastatic head and neck squamous cell, hepatocellular, melanoma or renal cell carcinoma. Before TCR sequencing, CD4+ T cells and CD8+ T cells were sorted from peripheral blood as separate populations. Genomic DNA was extracted from sorted cells for sequencing of the TCRbeta CDR3 region. The immunoSEQ Assay was used to sequence the TCRbeta CDR3 regions. TCRdb's version of the immuneACCESS table is confined to in-frame rearrangements and falls short of the full clone set. An unresolved V gene accounts for under half of the shortfall where checked; the remainder is of unknown origin. The sample table lists over 25,000 clones, approximately 81% of them with a count of one. The ten largest clones represent about 30% of the sample.

This clone was observed once. Which antigen it targets is not known. Base quality data are lacking; no much larger clone is found one base away. The receptor comes from an adult with an advanced solid tumor such as melanoma, head and neck, liver or kidney cancer. This sequence uses TRBV5-6 and TRBJ2-7; 5 matching bases give a weak D call of TRBD1. This specimen was CD4+ or CD8+ T cells sorted from blood, taken in a trial of the OX40 agonist ivuxolimab. The CDR3 corresponds to CASSGASSYEQYF. The DNA sequence reads TGTGCCAGCAGTGGGGCCTCCTCCTACGAGCAGTACTTC.